The subject of this entry is one T cell receptor (beta chain). These data come from a study of blood T cell repertoires in COVID-19. Study at large: Spain, Italy and the United States supplied samples that represented acute and convalescent COVID-19. T cells, B-cell-depleted T cells, or PBMCs supplied cDNA or gDNA.

Original handling: The authors estimated nucleated cell counts from reference gene primer amplification. Measured with immunoSEQ multiplex PCR; TCRdb has only the in-frame clones, and not every one. V and J calls and clone size are as listed in that table; D and trimming were resolved from the DNA. Altogether roughly 140,000 clones are present, around 86% being singletons, with the ten largest covering approximately 4.1%. Germline lookup yields CDR1 KGHSH and CDR2 LQKENI. Germline trimming cut 3 bases from V and 6 bases from J; bases unmatched to any gene: 9. The CDR3 runs 15 residues. This chain connects TRBV18 to TRBJ2-5; 8 nucleotides agree with TRBD1. The source material was peripheral blood. The TCR originated in a woman aged 80 or older with acute or convalescent COVID-19. CDR3 protein: CASSPPDRVLQTQYF. The CDR3 DNA sequence: TGTGCCAGCTCACCCCCGGACAGGGTTTTACAGACCCAGTACTTC.